A single sample gave rise to the 26 T cell receptor beta chains below, sequenced in a study of blood T cells in healthy people across ages. A second about 7 to 12 cycle PCR used barcoded and J-beta primers. TCRdb re-derived calls from the 5' RACE reads in MiXCR, one entry per CDR3 protein. Of 1.6 million or so distinct CDR3 sequences in the sample, almost 35% were seen once. The sample consisted of blood. These receptors were collected from a woman in her twenties or thirties in good health.

The genes are TRBV6-5 and TRBJ2-1; 7 nucleotides line up with TRBD1. J gave up 4 bases and V 6 bases, and 9 bases lay outside the gene matches. From germline, CDR1 is MNHEY and CDR2 SVGAGI. This CDR3 is 15 amino acids long. The CDR3 DNA follows: TGTGCCAGCAGCCCTGAGAGGGGGCATTACAATGAGCAGTTCTTC. This encodes CASSPERGHYNEQFF.

As regards this clonotype: At one boundary the junction diverges from the germline segment, which might be a read error. The chain carries TRBV4-2 and TRBJ1-4; no firm D call. In germline, CDR1 is LGHNA, CDR2 YNFKEQ. The CDR3 has 16 amino acids. DNA of the CDR3: TGTGCCAGCAGCCGAGACCCAGCCCCAACTAGTGAAAAACTGTTTTTT. Translation gives CASSRDPAPTSEKLFF.

This clonotype has a handful of counts. The chain combines TRBV4-2 with TRBJ2-5; D is ambiguous. Deletions cut 3 bases from V and 7 bases from J, with 18 bases between. The germline V gene encodes CDR1 LGHNA and CDR2 YNFKEQ. CDR3 length equals 15 residues. CDR3 nucleotides: TGTGCCAGCAGCCAGGAAGCCTGGAACCGCGGGACCCAGTACTTC. Translating gives CASSQEAWNRGTQYF.

The table lists this clonotype with a few counts. J is TRBJ1-2 and V is TRBV9, with 8 positions matching TRBD1. Germline CDR1 and CDR2: SGDLS and YYNGEE. The CDR3 has 14 amino acids. V dropped 1 base and J dropped 8; count of bases not matched to a gene: 7. The CDR3 is CASSVTGGVGGYTF. Here the CDR3 DNA reads TGTGCCAGCAGCGTAACAGGGGGGGTCGGAGGCTACACCTTC.

The rearrangement joins TRBV11-1 to TRBJ2-7, with TRBD1 identical over 7 bases. This CDR3 is built from 19 residues. V was pared by 5 bases and J by 4 bases, with 23 bases of the junction left unmatched. Per the germline V gene, CDR1 is SGHAT and CDR2 is FQDESV (reference sequence). CDR3 DNA: TGTGCCAGCAGCCTGGAGACAATTCTACCGGGACAGAGGGCTTACGAGCAGTACTTC. It codes for CASSLETILPGQRAYEQYF.

The chain couples TRBV20-1 to TRBJ2-3, with D possibly matching TRBD2 (5 bases). V shed 3 bases and J shed 5 bases, with 15 bases lying between them. Per the germline V gene, CDR1 is DFQATT and CDR2 is SNEGSKA (reference sequence). CDR3 size: 14 residues. In DNA form, the CDR3 reads TGCAGTGCTAGCTGGCTAGCAAATATAGATACGCAGTATTTT. It translates to CSASWLANIDTQYF.

The V call is TRBV3-1, the J call TRBJ2-7; D may be TRBD1 (5 bases). CDR3 length equals 15 residues. The germline V gene has CDR1 LGHDT and CDR2 YNNKEL (reference sequence). Trimming cost V 4 bases and J 3 bases, with 16 bases left between them. CDR3 sequence: CASSRGSVLFYEQYF. CDR3 nucleotides: TGTGCCAGCAGCCGGGGCTCGGTTCTATTCTACGAGCAGTACTTC.

This chain connects TRBV5-1 to TRBJ1-4; D may be TRBD1 (6 bases). The V and J ends lost 7 bases and 8 bases respectively, with 21 bases between them. Germline CDR1 SGHRS, CDR2 YFSETQ. The CDR3 is 15 amino acids. As DNA, the CDR3 is TGCGCCAGCCGTACCGGGGGCCGTCAGAGCGAAAAACTGTTTTTT. Translating gives CASRTGGRQSEKLFF.

This clonotype was counted many times. V is TRBV10-3 and J is TRBJ2-1; TRBD2 aligns across 8 bases. Per the germline V gene, CDR1 is ENHRY and CDR2 is SYGVKD. J was trimmed by 8 bases and V by 4 bases; bases with no gene match: 10. The CDR3 has 15 amino acids. The CDR3 loop is CAISASGGGFHEQFF. In nucleotides, the CDR3 is TGTGCCATCAGTGCTTCTGGCGGGGGGTTTCATGAGCAGTTCTTC.

This clonotype was observed many times. V is TRBV29-1 and J is TRBJ2-5; 7 nucleotides line up with TRBD2. Trimming at V came to 0 bases and at J to 5 bases, leaving 9 bases not matched to a gene. Germline V CDR1 and CDR2: SQVTM, ANQGSEA. The CDR3 runs 15 residues. The CDR3 region is CSVEDLAGALETQYF. The CDR3 nucleotides read TGCAGCGTTGAAGATCTTGCGGGAGCTTTGGAGACCCAGTACTTC. Together with reference TRBV29-1 and TRBJ2-5, the CDR3 gives the full variable domain: SAVISQKPSRDICQRGTSLTIQCQVDSQVTMMFWYRQQPGQSLTLIATANQGSEATYESGFVIDKFPISRPNLTFSTLTVSNMSPEDSSIYLCSVEDLAGALETQYFGPGTRLLVL.

The CDR3: CASSLQTGGLEETQYF. CDR3 nucleotide sequence: TGTGCCAGCAGTCTACAGACAGGGGGACTCGAAGAGACCCAGTACTTC. V usage is TRBV27 and J usage is TRBJ2-5, with 9 bases matching TRBD1. The CDR3 runs to 16 residues. Germline CDR1 MNHEY, CDR2 SMNVEV (reference sequence). V dropped 5 bases and J dropped 3; count of bases not matched to a gene: 10.

The chain couples TRBV6-1 to TRBJ2-5, with TRBD2 matching 13 bases. CDR3 length: 17 residues. Germline-derived CDR1 and CDR2 are MNHNS and SASEGT. With 5 bases clipped from V and 2 bases from J, the junction kept 8 bases outside the gene matches. In DNA, the CDR3 is TGTGCCAGCAGTCGGACTAGCGGGGGCGATTCACAAGAGACCCAGTACTTC. This encodes CASSRTSGGDSQETQYF.

This clonotype was detected only a few times. The rearrangement links TRBV7-9 to TRBJ2-1, with 11 bases matching TRBD2. Germline V CDR1 and CDR2: SEHNR, FQNEAQ (reference sequence). This CDR3 has 19 amino acids. V shed 4 bases and J 0 bases; nucleotides not matched to a gene: 11. The CDR3 here is CASSSSMASGGSSYNEQFF. The CDR3 DNA reads as TGTGCCAGCAGCTCCTCGATGGCTAGCGGGGGGAGCTCCTACAATGAGCAGTTCTTC.

V gene TRBV11-3 combines with J gene TRBJ2-1; the D is unclear. V lost 4 bases and J lost 8, with 9 bases in between. CDR3 length: 12 amino acids. From germline, CDR1 is SGHNT and CDR2 YENEEA. The CDR3 nucleotides are TGTGCCAGCAGCTCAAATCCTTATGAGCAGTTCTTC. This sequence encodes CASSSNPYEQFF.

Comment on this clonotype: The junction departs from the called germline gene at one end, perhaps through a read error. V usage is TRBV5-1 and J usage is TRBJ2-6, with no clear D. Germline V lookup: CDR1 SGHRS, CDR2 YFSETQ. The CDR3 loop spans 16 amino acids. CDR3 residues: CASNLTGSSGANVLTF. The CDR3 DNA sequence: TGCGCCAGCAACTTGACGGGCAGCTCTGGGGCCAACGTCCTGACTTTC. The full variable domain, rest sourced from reference TRBV5-1 and TRBJ2-6, is KAGVTQTPRYLIKTRGQQVTLSCSPISGHRSVSWYQQTPGQGLQFLFEYFSETQRNKGNFPGRFSGRQFSNSRSEMNVSTLELGDSALYLCASNLTGSSGANVLTFGAGSRLTVL.

With respect to this clonotype: A read error may explain this, as a much larger clone is one base away. CDR3 residues: CSVLDRGCYEQYF. The CDR3 DNA reads as TGCAGCGTTCTGGACAGGGGCTGCTACGAGCAGTACTTC. This sequence joins TRBV29-1 and TRBJ2-7; 9 bases align to TRBD1. Trimming at V came to 5 bases and at J to 3 bases, leaving 5 bases not matched to a gene. The CDR3 is made up of 13 amino acids. Per the germline V gene, CDR1 is SQVTM and CDR2 is ANQGSEA.

This chain connects TRBV6-2 or TRBV6-3 to TRBJ2-5; D is ambiguous. This CDR3 is 13 amino acids long. Germline loops: CDR1 MNHEY, CDR2 SVGEGT. The V end lost 6 bases, the J end lost 2 bases, and 10 bases lay between the germline ends. The DNA for the CDR3 is TGTGCCAGCAGAAGTGGTGAACAAGAGACCCAGTACTTC. As protein: CASRSGEQETQYF.

As regards this clonotype: The CDR3 does not end in the conserved phenylalanine or tryptophan, so this is likely a read error. The rearrangement joins TRBV20-1 to TRBJ2-3; 9 positions agree with TRBD1. The CDR3 has 14 amino acids. Germline values: CDR1 DFQATT, CDR2 SNEGSKA (reference sequence). J gave up 4 bases and V 5 bases, and 7 bases lay outside the gene matches. CDR3 in amino acids: CSAFDRGGSDTQYV. Written as DNA, the CDR3 is TGCAGTGCTTTTGACAGGGGGGGGTCAGATACGCAGTATGTT.

The genes are TRBV6-1 and TRBJ2-5, with 7 bases that match TRBD2. V was clipped by 2 bases and J by 4 bases; unmatched bases: 7. From germline, CDR1 is MNHNS and CDR2 SASEGT. This CDR3 is 15 amino acids long. Here the CDR3 DNA reads TGTGCCAGCAGTGAAAGTTTTGGCGGGAGAGAGACCCAGTACTTC. Its translation: CASSESFGGRETQYF.

The chain carries TRBV7-6 and TRBJ2-1; 7 nucleotides agree with TRBD1. The J call is uncertain, as TRBJ2-7 better fits the DNA end. The CDR3 contains 16 residues. CDR1 and CDR2 (germline): SGHVS, FNYEAQ. The CDR3: CASSIQPGQPSNEQYF. The DNA for the CDR3 is TGTGCCAGCAGCATTCAGCCGGGACAGCCCAGCAATGAGCAGTACTTC.

Of note for this clonotype: At one of its ends the junction is not consistent with the germline gene, which may arise from a read error. This chain joins TRBV6-6 and TRBJ1-1; the D gene is possibly TRBD1 (5 bases). Germline CDR1 is MNHNY and CDR2 is SVGAGI (reference sequence). The CDR3 loop spans 13 amino acids. Here the CDR3 DNA reads TGTGCCAGCACAGGACAAATGAACACTGAAGTTTTCTTT. Translation gives CASTGQMNTEVFF.

As regards this clonotype: A much more abundant neighbour one base away suggests this may be a read error. The V gene is TRBV7-3, the J gene TRBJ2-3; D gene uncertain. CDR1 and CDR2 from the germline V gene are SGHTA and FQGTGA. The V and J ends lost 2 bases and 4 bases respectively, with 10 bases between them. This CDR3 region has 14 residues. The CDR3 coding sequence is TGTGCCAGCAGCTTAGACCGTATTCCAGATACGCAGTATTTT. Translation: CASSLDRIPDTQYF.

The chain's CDR3 is CASSDTGGRETQYF. CDR3 in DNA: TGTGCCAGCAGTGATACAGGGGGCAGGGAGACCCAGTACTTC. The chain carries TRBV6-1 and TRBJ2-5; the match to TRBD1 covers 9 bases. Per germline, CDR1 MNHNS and CDR2 SASEGT. With V trimmed by 3 bases and J by 5 bases, 4 bases remained unmatched. CDR3 length: 14 residues.

This clonotype appeared a few times. V usage is TRBV20-1 and J usage is TRBJ1-1; D is unresolved. In germline, CDR1 is DFQATT, CDR2 SNEGSKA (reference sequence). The germline V and J ends were trimmed by 4 bases and 1 base, with 10 bases remaining between them. The CDR3 runs 13 residues. CDR3 sequence reads: CSATRAANTEAFF. The CDR3 bases are TGCAGTGCTACAAGGGCAGCGAACACTGAAGCTTTCTTT.

The CDR3 sequence is CASSFLMSQETQYF. The DNA for the CDR3 is TGTGCCAGCAGCTTCCTGATGAGCCAAGAGACCCAGTACTTC. V is TRBV28 and J is TRBJ2-5; D gene uncertain. V dropped 6 bases and J dropped 1 base, with 12 bases sitting between them. This CDR3 has 14 amino acids. In germline, CDR1 is MDHEN, CDR2 SYDVKM.

The chain carries TRBV27 and TRBJ1-1, with a possible D match to TRBD1 (6 bases). There are 15 residues in the CDR3. CDR1 MNHEY and CDR2 SMNVEV come from the germline V gene (reference sequence). Trimming took off 10 bases at V and 4 bases at J, with 22 bases between the two ends. Here the CDR3 reads CATKPQGTVGTEAFF. CDR3 bases: TGTGCCACCAAGCCTCAGGGGACGGTGGGCACTGAAGCTTTCTTT.